What follows describes a single T cell receptor beta chain. The antigen remains undetermined. The sample comes from a study of cytomegalovirus exposure and HLA in healthy donors. Study observations and caveats: The listing of 150 to 200 TCR beta chains classed them as cytomegalovirus-associated.

The V gene's germline CDR1 is SGHRS and CDR2 YFSETQ. V lost 2 bases to trimming and J lost 0 bases, with 9 bases between them. This CDR3 has 15 amino acids. With 60 Vbeta and 13 Jbeta primers, the PCR was carried out. Produced via immunoSEQ multiplex PCR; TCRdb's table is partial and in-frame only. The sample lists around 150,000 clones; 79% were seen once. V gene TRBV5-1 combines with J gene TRBJ1-3; D not resolved. Material: PBMCs. The source is a man aged 50-59 years in good health and CMV-seropositive. The CDR3 nucleotides are TGCGCCAGCAGCTTAGCACCGTTCTCTGGAAACACCATATATTTT. Its translation is CASSLAPFSGNTIYF.